The 6 T cell receptor beta chains given below trace back to one sample, sequenced in a study of shared clonotypes between healthy human individuals. TCRdb's table, derived via immunoSEQ multiplex PCR, lists solely in-frame clones and lacks some. Of some 1 million clones listed, about 80% are singletons. Material for sequencing was memory CD4+ T cells sorted from blood. As for subset: CD45RA-negative fraction. The receptors were gathered from a man aged 18 to 29 in good health.

This clone was seen many times. CDR3 nucleotides: TGTGCCAGCAGCCGACAACGGTCGGCTGGAGACAATGAGCAGTTCTTC. As protein: CASSRQRSAGDNEQFF. J is TRBJ2-1 and V is TRBV4-2; no clear D gene. Germline CDR1 and CDR2: LGHNA and YNFKEQ. This CDR3 spans 16 amino acids. With 4 bases removed from V and 5 bases from J, the gap between germline ends came to 18 bases.

V usage is TRBV2 and J usage is TRBJ1-5; D not resolved. The CDR3 contains 16 residues. With 6 bases removed from V and 4 bases from J, the gap between germline ends came to 19 bases. CDR1 SNHLY and CDR2 FYNNEI come from the germline V gene. CDR3 in amino acids: CASSAAGGPNNQPQHF. In DNA, the CDR3 is TGTGCCAGCAGCGCCGCCGGCGGTCCAAATAATCAGCCCCAGCATTTT.

V and J are TRBV4-1 and TRBJ2-1, with TRBD2 matching 9 bases. This CDR3 is 16 amino acids long. Germline V gene data show CDR1 as MGHRA and CDR2 as YSYEKL. The V and J ends lost 0 bases and 5 bases, in that order; junction bases with no gene match: 5. CDR3 sequence: CASSQETSGGNNEQFF. Written as DNA, the CDR3 is TGCGCCAGCAGCCAAGAGACGAGCGGGGGGAACAATGAGCAGTTCTTC.

The chain recombines TRBV7-2 with TRBJ2-1; D remains unclear. The CDR3 sequence is 15 residues long. Germline V gene lookup returns CDR1 SGHTA and CDR2 FQGNSA. V lost 1 base, J lost 12 bases, and 19 bases lay in between. This CDR3 reads CASSLETKAGLRQFF. The CDR3 DNA follows: TGTGCCAGCAGCTTAGAGACCAAAGCTGGGCTTAGGCAGTTCTTC.

J is TRBJ1-2 and V is TRBV19, with no clear D. CDR3 length: 15 amino acids. V was trimmed by 1 base and J by 3 bases, leaving 12 bases between them. The V gene's germline CDR1 is LNHDA and CDR2 SQIVND (reference sequence). CDR3 residues: CASSIVGILDYGYTF. The CDR3 bases are TGTGCCAGTAGTATAGTAGGGATTCTTGACTATGGCTACACCTTC.

The V gene is TRBV6-6, the J gene TRBJ1-1, with D perhaps matching TRBD1 (5 bases). The V end was cut by 5 bases, the J end by 0 bases, with 10 bases between. This CDR3 region has 14 residues. The V gene's germline CDR1 is MNHNY and CDR2 SVGAGI (reference sequence). CDR3 nucleotide sequence: TGTGCCAGCAGTGACAGCCTCATGAACACTGAAGCTTTCTTT. This encodes CASSDSLMNTEAFF.